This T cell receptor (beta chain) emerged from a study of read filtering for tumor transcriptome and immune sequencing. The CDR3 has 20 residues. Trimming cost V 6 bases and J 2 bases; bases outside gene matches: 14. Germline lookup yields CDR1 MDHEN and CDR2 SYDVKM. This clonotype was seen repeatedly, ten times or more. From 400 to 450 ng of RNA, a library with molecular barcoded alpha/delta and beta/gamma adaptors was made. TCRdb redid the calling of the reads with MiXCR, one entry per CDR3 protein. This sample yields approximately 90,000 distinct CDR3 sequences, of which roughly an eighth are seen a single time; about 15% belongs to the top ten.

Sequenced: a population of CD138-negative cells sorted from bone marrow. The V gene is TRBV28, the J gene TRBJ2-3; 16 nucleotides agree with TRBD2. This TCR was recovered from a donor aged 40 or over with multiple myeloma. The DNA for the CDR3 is TGTGCCAGCAGCCCGCCCCCGGGACTAGCGGGAGGGATAAACACAGATACGCAGTATTTT. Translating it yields CASSPPPGLAGGINTDTQYF.